A selection of T cell receptor beta chains follows, all from one sample in a study of T-cell memory formation after mild COVID-19. TCRdb called the 5' RACE reads again in MiXCR, with one record for every CDR3 protein. The profile shows about 340,000 distinct CDR3 sequences, 15% to 20% of them singletons. The specimen was PBMCs or a T cell subset sorted from them (not recorded which). Every receptor here comes from a man younger than 30 who had mild COVID-19 (a few samples of this study predate the infection). Cell type and time point are not known. Each CDR3 is given with its conserved first and last residue. D genes are given only for firm matches. Size is omitted from some rows. Given values are once, few, many or a class for expanded clones.

j_call d_call v_call clone_size cdr3_nt cdr3_aa
TRBJ2-3 - TRBV4-1 - TGCGCCAGCGGGACACCGCAGTATTTT CASGTPQYF
TRBJ2-1 - TRBV11-2 few TGTGCCAGCAGCATGACAGGTAGGGGACTCAATGAGCAGTTCTTC CASSMTGRGLNEQFF
TRBJ2-7 - TRBV12-3/TRBV12-4 - TGTGCCAGCAGTTTCCCTAGGCAGGGTCAGTACTTC CASSFPRQGQYF
TRBJ1-5 - TRBV5-1 many TGCGCCAGCAGCTTGGCCTATGGGGGGCATAGCAATCAGCCCCAGCATTTT CASSLAYGGHSNQPQHF
TRBJ1-5 - TRBV6-6 few TGTGCCAGCAGTTACGCAGCAGCTTATAGCAATCAGCCCCAGCATTTT CASSYAAAYSNQPQHF
TRBJ1-1 - TRBV4-2 few TGTGCCAGCAGCCGCCGCCTCATGAACACTGAAGCTTTCTTT CASSRRLMNTEAFF
TRBJ2-3 TRBD2 TRBV28 - TGTGCCAGCAGTTTCGGGCCGGGGGGGCCGCCAGATACGCAGTATTTT CASSFGPGGPPDTQYF
TRBJ2-3 - TRBV9 few TGTGCCAGCAAGGGCAAACGCACAGATACGCAGTATTTT CASKGKRTDTQYF
TRBJ1-2 TRBD1 TRBV2 - TGTGCCAGCAGCGACGGGACAGGGGATTCCTATGGCTACACCTTC CASSDGTGDSYGYTF
TRBJ1-2 - TRBV20-1 - TGCAGTGCTAGAGGATCTACACGGATTAGGGGCTACACCTTC CSARGSTRIRGYTF
TRBJ2-7 TRBD1 TRBV11-2 many TGTGCCAGCAGGGACGCGAGGACAGGGAATTACGAGCAGTACTTC CASRDARTGNYEQYF
TRBJ2-3 - TRBV9 - TGTGCCAGCAGCGTAGCTCAACCTGGCACAGATACGCAGTATTTT CASSVAQPGTDTQYF
TRBJ2-1 - TRBV9 many TGTGCCAGCAGTGAAAAGAGCTCCTACAATGAGCAGTTCTTC CASSEKSSYNEQFF
TRBJ2-1 TRBD2 TRBV6-6 few TGTGCCAGCAAGGGGCTCGGGGGAGGGAATGAGCAGTTCTTC CASKGLGGGNEQFF
TRBJ1-5 - TRBV10-3 many TGTGCCACGGGAGGACAAATTCTGAGCAATCAGCCCCAGCATTTT CATGGQILSNQPQHF
TRBJ2-1 - TRBV27 few TGTGCCAGCAGTCCCCTTACAGGGAGCGTAGTGATGGGGCAGTTCTTC CASSPLTGSVVMGQFF
TRBJ2-3 TRBD2 TRBV27 few TGTGCCAGCAGTTCAATCTCTTCTTTTGGCGGGGGTACAGATACGCAGTATTTT CASSSISSFGGGTDTQYF
TRBJ2-7 - TRBV5-1 - TGCGCCAGCAGCGCCGGGACTTACTACGAGCAGTACTTC CASSAGTYYEQYF
TRBJ2-1 - TRBV7-2 few TGTGCCAGCAGACCAGAGGGGGTCGGGAATGAGCAGTTCTTC CASRPEGVGNEQFF
TRBJ1-1 TRBD1 TRBV14 - TGTGCCAGCAGCCAGACAGGGAGATCTTTCTTT CASSQTGRSFF
TRBJ2-3 TRBD2 TRBV7-2 many TGTGCCAGCAGCCAAAGACTAGCGGGGAGCACAGATACGCAGTATTTT CASSQRLAGSTDTQYF
TRBJ2-7 - TRBV7-2 few TGTGCCAGCAGCTTACCCGGGGGCCGTAGGAACGAGCAGTACTTC CASSLPGGRRNEQYF
TRBJ1-1 - TRBV7-9 - TGTGCCAGCAGCTTAGGAGCGGGGGGCACTGAAGCTTTCTTT CASSLGAGGTEAFF
TRBJ2-5 - TRBV3-1 - TGTGCCAGCAGCCCCCGAGGGTCGTGGGAGACCCAGTACTTC CASSPRGSWETQYF
TRBJ2-1 - TRBV9 - TGTGCCAGCAGCGCTCCGGGAATCCGAACTGAGACTGAGCAGTTCTTC CASSAPGIRTETEQFF
TRBJ1-4 TRBD1 TRBV28 few TGTGCCAGCAGGAAAACAGGGGGAGGAGAAAAACTGTTTTTT CASRKTGGGEKLFF